This T cell receptor (beta chain) was observed in a study of shared clonotypes between healthy human individuals. A word on this clone: Its cognate antigen is unknown. This sample includes further DNA sequences coding for the same CDR3.

Each cell subset's genomic DNA was divided evenly among several immunoSEQ plates. The DNA input per sorted-subset replicate PCR was about 180 ng, corresponding to 25,000 to 30,000 T cell genomes. The data were produced by immunoSEQ multiplex PCR, yet TCRdb's version contains in-frame clones alone and is incomplete. The table has about 2.4 million clones, more than 80% seen once; the top ten hold around 0.15%. Findings and caveats of the study: A limitation of the genetic and exposure-history diversity represented arose from few donors. Generally, naive subsets came out with larger estimated richness than memory subsets.

V was trimmed by 1 base and J by 3 bases, leaving 13 bases between them. Germline CDR1 reads SGHVS; CDR2 reads FNYEAQ. The CDR3 is 15 amino acids. V is TRBV7-6 and J is TRBJ2-7; D may match TRBD1 or TRBD2 (6 bases each). This sequence originates from a man aged 18 to 29 in good health. The sequenced material came from naive CD4+ T cells sorted from blood. Subset given: CD45RA+ positively selected. The CDR3 loop is CASSLVAGGLYEQYF. The CDR3 DNA reads TGTGCCAGCAGCTTAGTAGCCGGGGGCCTCTACGAGCAGTACTTC.